This TCR beta chain emerged from a study of persistence of HIV-infected CD4 T cells. Study as a whole: Isolated cells were CMV- and HIV-1 Gag-responding CD4+ T cells.

Points from the study as a whole: Compared with CD3/CD28-stimulated cells, CMV- and Gag-responding cells showed lower TCRbeta richness. Rare CMV-responding cells carrying HIV-1 proviruses were not analyzed separately for TCR.

To note about this clone: As yet, its antigen is unknown.

This was the immunoSEQ version 4 assay in survey mode. Sequenced by immunoSEQ multiplex PCR; TCRdb stores in-frame clones only, minus some. The table shows about 33,000 clones, with about 81% occurring only once. Stimulation used around 10 ug/mL lysate from CMV-infected fibroblasts. Sorted nonresponding memory CD4+ T cells were CD40L-negative, CD69-negative, CD45RO-high. Anti-CD28/CD49d costimulation, CD40-blocking antibody and enfuvirtide were given to CD8-depleted PBMCs for 18 hours. This CDR3 spans 13 amino acids. Trimming removed 5 bases from V and 8 bases from J, with 13 bases in between. Germline CDR1 SGHNT, CDR2 YENEEA.

The chain combines TRBV11-3 with TRBJ2-1; tentative D call: TRBD1 (6 bases). The source of this sequence is an adult woman with HIV who was CMV-seropositive. Sample: CD4+ T cells sorted from PBMCs after roughly 20-hour stimulation, taken from a patient who received antiretroviral therapy. The CDR3 region has the DNA TGTGCCAGCAGCCCAGGGGCGTCAGATGAGCAGTTCTTC. It yields the protein CASSPGASDEQFF.